A selection of T cell receptor beta chains follows, all from one sample in a study of cytomegalovirus exposure and HLA in healthy donors. Profiling relied on immunoSEQ multiplex PCR, and the TCRdb table lists in-frame clones only, not all of them. This table has under 250,000 clones, more than 75% appearing once. The sequencing input was PBMCs. The receptors were gathered from a male donor in good health and CMV-seronegative. Each CDR3 is given with its conserved first and last residue. A D gene is named only where the DNA matches it firmly. Size is stated for part of the rows, as once, few or many counts, or as a class when the clone is expanded.

>TRBD1|NA|15|TRBV7-9|TRBJ2-7
CSSSLAGQGAYEQYF
TGTTCCAGCAGCTTAGCGGGACAGGGGGCCTACGAGCAGTACTTC
>NA|NA|13|TRBV6-6|TRBJ1-2
CASSPDSVLRYTF
TGTGCCAGCAGCCCTGACTCGGTCCTACGCTACACCTTC
>TRBD2|NA|17|TRBV11-2|TRBJ2-5
CASSFGLAGGPTETQYF
TGTGCCAGCAGCTTCGGACTAGCGGGAGGTCCGACGGAGACCCAGTACTTC
>TRBD1|once|17|TRBV4-1|TRBJ1-1
CASSQDLSSGGNTEAFF
TGCGCCAGCAGCCAAGATCTGTCCTCAGGGGGGAACACTGAAGCTTTTTTT
>NA|NA|12|TRBV7-9|TRBJ2-7
CASSFQGTLWYF
TGTGCCAGCAGCTTTCAGGGAACCCTGTGGTACTTC
>TRBD1|few|16|TRBV4-2|TRBJ1-4
CASSQADRDRGPELFF
TGTGCCAGCAGCCAAGCGGATCGGGACAGGGGACCCGAACTGTTTTTT
>TRBD2|NA|15|TRBV5-1|TRBJ2-7
CASSLSAGGPYEQYF
TGCGCCAGCAGCTTGTCTGCGGGAGGGCCTTACGAGCAGTACTTC
>NA|NA|15|TRBV19|TRBJ1-5
CASSITGTFNQPQHF
TGTGCCAGTAGTATAACAGGGACGTTCAATCAGCCCCAGCATTTT
>NA|few|16|TRBV6-5|TRBJ1-1
CASSWRPSRSGTEAFF
TGTGCCAGCAGTTGGCGGCCGTCTAGAAGTGGAACTGAAGCTTTCTTT
>TRBD1|NA|14|TRBV19|TRBJ1-3
CASSQGFPGNTIYF
TGTGCCAGTTCACAGGGGTTCCCTGGAAACACCATATATTTT
>NA|NA|12|TRBV10-1|TRBJ1-5
CASSQQGQPQHF
TGCGCCAGCAGCCAGCAGGGTCAGCCCCAGCATTTT
>TRBD1|NA|16|TRBV7-9|TRBJ1-6
CASSLAFPGGDSPLHF
TGTGCCAGCAGCTTAGCGTTTCCAGGGGGCGATTCACCCCTCCACTTT
>NA|NA|13|TRBV19|TRBJ1-1
CASSRSLATEAFF
TGTGCCAGTAGTAGGTCTTTAGCCACTGAAGCTTTCTTT
>NA|NA|15|TRBV5-1|TRBJ2-5
CASSLGGRGQETQYF
TGCGCCAGCAGCTTGGGTGGTCGGGGTCAAGAGACCCAGTACTTC
>TRBD1|NA|15|TRBV2|TRBJ1-5
CASRGDRGASQPQHF
TGTGCCAGCAGGGGGGACAGGGGTGCGAGTCAGCCCCAGCATTTT
>NA|NA|16|TRBV7-8|TRBJ2-7
CASSLFSGMNTYEQYF
TGTGCCAGCAGCTTATTCTCGGGTATGAATACCTACGAGCAGTACTTC
>NA|NA|11|TRBV7-9|TRBJ2-3
CGASSTDTQYF
TGTGGCGCCTCTAGCACAGATACGCAGTATTTT
>NA|NA|14|TRBV18|TRBJ1-5
CASSPTQGHQPQHF
TGTGCCAGCTCACCAACACAGGGTCATCAGCCCCAGCATTTT
>NA|once|15|TRBV10-3|TRBJ2-7
CAIRGNSGNSYEQYF
TGTGCCATCAGGGGGAATAGCGGCAACTCCTACGAGCAGTACTTC
>NA|NA|14|TRBV7-2|TRBJ2-3
CASSPGQNTDTQYF
TGTGCCAGCAGCCCCGGACAGAACACAGATACGCAGTATTTT
>TRBD1|NA|14|TRBV7-9|TRBJ2-5
CASSLARGQETQYF
TGTGCCAGCAGCTTAGCCAGGGGGCAAGAGACCCAGTACTTC
>NA|NA|11|TRBV27|TRBJ2-7
CASSSNYEQYF
TGTGCCAGCAGTTCCAACTACGAGCAGTACTTC
>TRBD2|once|16|TRBV28|TRBJ2-7
CASRPGGVSIPYEQYF
TGTGCCAGCAGGCCGGGAGGGGTTTCTATACCCTACGAGCAGTACTTC
>NA|few|14|TRBV19|TRBJ1-1
CAITPGTLNTEAFF
TGTGCCATTACTCCTGGGACACTGAACACTGAAGCTTTCTTT
>NA|NA|14|TRBV2|TRBJ2-3
CASSRGTSTDTQYF
TGTGCCAGCAGCAGGGGTACAAGCACAGATACGCAGTATTTT
>NA|NA|13|TRBV11-2|TRBJ2-7
CASSFAVAYEQYF
TGTGCCAGCAGCTTCGCGGTGGCCTACGAGCAGTACTTC
>NA|once|14|TRBV5-1|TRBJ2-1
CASSLAAGINEQFF
TGCGCCAGCAGCTTGGCGGCGGGAATCAATGAGCAGTTCTTC
>TRBD2|NA|16|TRBV5-1|TRBJ2-1
CASSSGPGGIVNEQFF
TGCGCCAGCAGCTCAGGACCCGGGGGGATCGTTAATGAGCAGTTCTTC
>NA|NA|14|TRBV6-5|TRBJ1-3
CASSPRVTGNTIYF
TGTGCCAGCAGTCCCCGGGTTACTGGAAACACCATATATTTT
>TRBD1|NA|15|TRBV5-1|TRBJ2-3
CASSLAGGRTDTQYF
TGCGCCAGCAGCTTGGCAGGGGGCAGGACAGATACGCAGTATTTT
>TRBD2|few|16|TRBV5-4|TRBJ2-2
CASSLGGRANTGELFF
TGTGCCAGCAGCTTGGGCGGGAGGGCGAACACCGGGGAGCTGTTTTTT
>NA|NA|17|TRBV7-9|TRBJ1-3
CASSRGGKTASGNTIYF
TGTGCCAGCAGCAGGGGGGGTAAAACGGCCTCTGGAAACACCATATATTTT
>TRBD1|NA|15|TRBV19|TRBJ2-1
CASSIDRTGRNEQFF
TGTGCCAGTAGTATAGACAGGACAGGGCGGAATGAGCAGTTCTTC
>NA|few|13|TRBV6-1|TRBJ1-1
CASRETRNTEAFF
TGTGCCAGCAGAGAGACAAGGAACACTGAAGCTTTCTTT
>NA|once|16|TRBV4-1|TRBJ2-3
CASSLRERASTDTQYF
TGCGCCAGCAGCCTCCGGGAGCGGGCCAGCACAGATACGCAGTATTTT
>TRBD1|NA|15|TRBV6-5|TRBJ1-1
CASSRRQGARTEAFF
TGTGCCAGCAGTAGACGACAGGGGGCTCGTACTGAAGCTTTCTTT
>TRBD1|NA|13|TRBV27|TRBJ1-5
CASSWDRDQPQHF
TGTGCCAGCAGCTGGGACAGGGACCAGCCCCAGCATTTT
>NA|NA|14|TRBV19|TRBJ1-5
CASSIARVDQPQHF
TGTGCCAGTAGTATAGCCAGGGTAGATCAGCCCCAGCATTTT
>NA|few|13|TRBV19|TRBJ1-1
CASGGTPNTEAFF
TGTGCGAGTGGAGGGACTCCGAACACTGAAGCTTTCTTT
>TRBD2|NA|18|TRBV15|TRBJ2-1
CATSSPGTSGRAGNEQFF
TGTGCCACCAGCAGCCCAGGGACTAGCGGGAGGGCCGGCAATGAGCAGTTCTTC
>NA|NA|13|TRBV6-5|TRBJ1-3
CASETGTGNTIYF
TGTGCCAGCGAAACAGGGACTGGAAACACCATATATTTT
>TRBD1|NA|12|TRBV6-1|TRBJ1-2
CASSPGQASDTF
TGTGCCAGCAGCCCCGGACAGGCGTCTGACACCTTC
>NA|NA|15|TRBV19|TRBJ2-1
CASSITSFPHNEQFF
TGTGCCAGTAGTATCACTAGCTTCCCCCACAATGAGCAGTTCTTC
>TRBD2|NA|19|TRBV7-9|TRBJ2-5
CASSLRSPGLAEYQETQYF
TGTGCCAGCTCTCTTCGTTCACCGGGACTAGCGGAGTACCAAGAGACCCAGTACTTC
>NA|NA|16|TRBV9|TRBJ1-3
CASSVARGLSGNTIYF
TGTGCCAGCAGCGTAGCTAGGGGCCTCTCTGGAAACACCATATATTTT
>NA|NA|13|TRBV19|TRBJ2-7
CASSIRVSYEQYF
TGTGCCAGTAGTATACGGGTCTCCTACGAGCAGTACTTC
>TRBD2|NA|17|TRBV5-1|TRBJ2-6
CASSSWTSGLGGNVLTF
TGCGCCAGCAGCTCTTGGACTAGCGGGCTCGGGGGCAACGTCCTGACTTTC